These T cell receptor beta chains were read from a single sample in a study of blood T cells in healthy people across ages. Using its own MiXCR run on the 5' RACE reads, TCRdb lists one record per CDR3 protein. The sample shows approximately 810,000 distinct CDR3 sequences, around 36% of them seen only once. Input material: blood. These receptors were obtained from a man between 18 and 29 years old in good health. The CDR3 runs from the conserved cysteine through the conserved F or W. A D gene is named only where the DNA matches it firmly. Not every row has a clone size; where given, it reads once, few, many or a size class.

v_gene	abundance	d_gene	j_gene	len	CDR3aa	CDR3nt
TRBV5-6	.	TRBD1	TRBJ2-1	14	CAIGTGTGLNEQFF	TGTGCCATCGGAACCGGGACAGGGTTGAATGAGCAGTTCTTC
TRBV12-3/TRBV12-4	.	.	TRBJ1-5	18	CASSLRISLGDSNQPQHF	TGTGCCAGCAGTTTAAGGATCAGTTTAGGGGATAGCAATCAGCCCCAGCATTTT
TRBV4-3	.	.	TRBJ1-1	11	CAGRRAGETFF	TGCGCCGGCAGGCGGGCAGGGGAAACTTTCTTT
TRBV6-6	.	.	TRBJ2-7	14	CASSLLSDRSEQYF	TGTGCCAGCAGCCTCCTATCGGACAGATCCGAGCAGTACTTC
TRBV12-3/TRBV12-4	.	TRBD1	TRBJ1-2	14	CASSKDREGYGYTF	TGTGCCAGCAGTAAGGACAGGGAAGGCTATGGCTACACCTTC
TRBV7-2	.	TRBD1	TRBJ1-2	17	CASSPVGTGVVRDGYTF	TGTGCCAGCAGCCCCGTGGGGACAGGGGTAGTTCGGGATGGCTACACCTTC
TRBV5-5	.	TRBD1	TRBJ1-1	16	CASSLVQTGMSTEAFF	TGTGCCAGCAGCTTGGTCCAGACAGGGATGAGCACTGAAGCTTTCTTT
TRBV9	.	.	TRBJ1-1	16	CASSVSTGLPGKEAFF	TGTGCCAGCAGCGTGAGCACGGGACTGCCAGGGAAGGAAGCTTTCTTT
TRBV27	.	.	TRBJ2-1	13	CASSVRGAYEQFF	TGTGCCAGCAGTGTTCGCGGGGCGTATGAGCAGTTCTTC
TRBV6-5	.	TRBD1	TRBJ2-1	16	CASSYSAGTGRNEQFF	TGTGCCAGCAGTTACTCAGCCGGGACAGGGAGGAATGAGCAGTTCTTC
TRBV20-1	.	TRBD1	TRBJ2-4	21	CSARDPGPTGQGARFQNIQYF	TGCAGTGCTAGAGATCCCGGACCGACGGGACAGGGGGCCCGTTTTCAAAACATTCAGTACTTC
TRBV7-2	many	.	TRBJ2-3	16	CASSLPDRIIRDTQYF	TGTGCCAGCAGCCTCCCCGACAGGATAATAAGGGATACGCAGTATTTT
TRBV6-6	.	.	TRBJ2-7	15	CASSLARAYYNEQYF	TGTGCCAGCAGCCTAGCGCGAGCCTACTACAATGAGCAGTACTTC
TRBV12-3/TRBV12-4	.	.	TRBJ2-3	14	CASSLALGTDTQYF	TGTGCCAGCAGTTTAGCGCTGGGGACAGATACGCAGTATTTT
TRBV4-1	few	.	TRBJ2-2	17	CASSRVMVIANTGELFF	TGCGCCAGCAGCAGAGTGATGGTGATCGCGAACACCGGGGAGCTGTTTTTT
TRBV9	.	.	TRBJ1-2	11	CASSTGTLHTF	TGTGCCAGCAGCACCGGGACACTACACACCTTC
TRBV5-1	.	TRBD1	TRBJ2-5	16	CASSHTRDRGQETLYF	TGCGCCAGCAGCCATACCCGGGACAGGGGGCAAGAGACCCTGTACTTC
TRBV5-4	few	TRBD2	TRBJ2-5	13	CASGLAGLETQYF	TGTGCCAGCGGATTAGCGGGGTTGGAGACCCAGTACTTC
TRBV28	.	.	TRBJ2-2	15	CASSLARINTGELFF	TGTGCCAGCAGTTTAGCTAGGATAAACACCGGGGAGCTGTTTTTT
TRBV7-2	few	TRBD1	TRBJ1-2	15	CASSWRTGGVYGYTF	TGTGCCAGCAGCTGGCGGACAGGGGGCGTTTATGGCTACACCTTC
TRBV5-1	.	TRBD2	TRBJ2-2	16	CASSLGGGTSTGELFF	TGCGCCAGCAGCCTCGGGGGAGGGACTTCGACCGGGGAGCTGTTTTTT
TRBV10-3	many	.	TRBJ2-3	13	CAIAGAATDTQYF	TGTGCCATCGCGGGGGCCGCCACAGATACGCAGTATTTT
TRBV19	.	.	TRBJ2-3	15	CASRGGGSRTDTQYF	TGTGCCAGTCGGGGAGGAGGTAGTCGGACAGATACGCAGTATTTT
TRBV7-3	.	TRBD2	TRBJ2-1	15	CASSSGLAGGGEQFF	TGTGCCAGCAGCTCGGGACTAGCGGGGGGTGGGGAGCAGTTCTTC
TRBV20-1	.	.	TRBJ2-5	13	CSASERQRETQYF	TGCAGTGCTAGCGAACGCCAAAGGGAGACCCAGTACTTC
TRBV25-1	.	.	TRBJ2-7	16	CAGREGHGNFYNEQYF	TGTGCCGGCAGGGAGGGACACGGAAATTTCTACAATGAGCAGTACTTC
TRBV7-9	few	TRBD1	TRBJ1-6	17	CASSGKTGSSYNSPLHF	TGTGCCAGCAGCGGAAAGACAGGGAGCTCCTATAATTCACCCCTCCACTTT
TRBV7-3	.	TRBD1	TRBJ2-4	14	CASSLSTAGGQQYF	TGTGCCAGCAGCTTGTCTACAGCAGGGGGACAGCAGTACTTC
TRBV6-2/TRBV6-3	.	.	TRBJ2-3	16	CASSYLYPTYTDMQYF	TGTGCCAGCAGTTACCTTTACCCTACTTACACAGATATGCAGTATTTT
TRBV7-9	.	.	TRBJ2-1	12	CASSTYRNEQFF	TGTGCCAGCAGCACCTATAGGAATGAGCAGTTCTTC
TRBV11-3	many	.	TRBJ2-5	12	CASSFAARTQYF	TGTGCCAGCAGCTTCGCAGCTAGGACCCAGTACTTC
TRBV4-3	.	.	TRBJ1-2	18	CASSQHIPGQDTNYGYTF	TGCGCCAGCAGCCAACACATACCGGGACAAGATACTAACTATGGCTACACCTTC
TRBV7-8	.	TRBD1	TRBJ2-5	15	CASSLGIQGQETQYF	TGTGCCAGCAGCTTAGGAATACAGGGGCAAGAGACCCAGTACTTC
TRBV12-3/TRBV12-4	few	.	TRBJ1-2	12	CASSFSLGYYTF	TGTGCCAGCAGTTTCTCCTTAGGGTACTACACCTTC
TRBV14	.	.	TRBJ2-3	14	CASSQEPRGDTQYF	TGTGCCAGCAGCCAAGAGCCGAGGGGGGATACGCAGTATTTT
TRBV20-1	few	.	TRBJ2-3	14	CSAGRLPSTDTQYF	TGCAGTGCTGGGAGACTACCGTCCACAGATACGCAGTATTTT
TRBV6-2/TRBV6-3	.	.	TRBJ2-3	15	CASSPWARDADTQYF	TGTGCCAGCAGCCCCTGGGCCCGGGACGCAGATACGCAGTATTTT
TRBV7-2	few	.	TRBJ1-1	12	CASSFPQEKAFF	TGTGCCAGCAGCTTCCCCCAGGAGAAAGCTTTCTTT
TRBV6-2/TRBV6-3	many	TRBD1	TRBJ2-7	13	CASSGGQTYEQYF	TGTGCCAGCAGTGGGGGACAGACCTACGAGCAGTACTTC
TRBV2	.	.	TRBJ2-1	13	CASDLSSYNEQFF	TGTGCCAGCGACCTGAGCTCCTACAATGAGCAGTTCTTC
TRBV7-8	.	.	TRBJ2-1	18	CASSLGGGSGGLYNEQFF	TGTGCCAGCAGCTTAGGGGGGGGGAGTGGGGGGCTCTACAATGAGCAGTTCTTC
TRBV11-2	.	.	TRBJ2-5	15	CASSFMDYGVGTQYF	TGTGCCAGCAGCTTCATGGATTATGGGGTCGGGACCCAGTACTTC
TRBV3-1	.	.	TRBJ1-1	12	CVSSQGYTEAFF	TGTGTCAGCAGCCAGGGATACACTGAAGCTTTCTTT
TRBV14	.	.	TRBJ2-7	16	CASSPGLRFSFCEQYF	TGTGCCAGCAGCCCAGGACTGCGATTTTCATTCTGCGAGCAGTACTTC
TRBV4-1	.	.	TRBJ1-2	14	CAGSQDRGGSGYTF	TGCGCCGGCAGCCAAGATCGCGGGGGGTCTGGCTACACCTTC
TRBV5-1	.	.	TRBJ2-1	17	CASSLVRNPSSYNEQFF	TGCGCCAGCAGCTTGGTTAGAAACCCCAGCTCCTACAATGAGCAGTTCTTC
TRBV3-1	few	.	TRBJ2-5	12	CASSQTKETQYF	TGTGCCAGCAGCCAGACGAAAGAGACCCAGTACTTC
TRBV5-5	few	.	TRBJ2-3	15	CASSFPGSGTDTQYF	TGTGCCAGCAGCTTCCCGGGCAGTGGCACAGATACGCAGTATTTT
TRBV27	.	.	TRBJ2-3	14	CASSHGTAQDTQYF	TGTGCCAGCAGCCATGGGACTGCACAAGATACGCAGTATTTT